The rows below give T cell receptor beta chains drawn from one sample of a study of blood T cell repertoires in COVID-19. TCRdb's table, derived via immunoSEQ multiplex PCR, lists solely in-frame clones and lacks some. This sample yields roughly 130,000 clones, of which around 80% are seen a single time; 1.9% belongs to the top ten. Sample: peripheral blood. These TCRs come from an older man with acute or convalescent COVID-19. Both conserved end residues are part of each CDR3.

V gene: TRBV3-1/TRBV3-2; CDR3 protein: CASSQRGSYEQYF
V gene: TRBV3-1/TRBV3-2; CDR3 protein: CASSQGQNYGYTF
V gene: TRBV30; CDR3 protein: CAWSVQVWVGEQYF
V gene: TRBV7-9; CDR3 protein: CASSTGTGSEKLFF
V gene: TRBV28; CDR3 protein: CASSLQLAGGSSEQFF
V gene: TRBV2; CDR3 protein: CASSEGLASGALAQYF
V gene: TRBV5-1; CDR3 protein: CASTLSGGAYSYGYTF
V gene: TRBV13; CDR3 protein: CASSSDRGESPLHF
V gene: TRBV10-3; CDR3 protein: CAISEPIGPGEQYF
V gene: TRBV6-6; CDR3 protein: CASSYERGRGETQYF
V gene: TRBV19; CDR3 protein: CASSILGTSGIYNEQFF
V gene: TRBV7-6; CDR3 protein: CASSPLGRTATNTGELFF
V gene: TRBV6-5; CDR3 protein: CASTPRPQGRTEAFF
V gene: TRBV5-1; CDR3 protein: CASSATGVTEAFF
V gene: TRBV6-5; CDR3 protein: CASSYSTGAEQFF
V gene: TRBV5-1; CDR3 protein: CASSPKRQAGDGYTF
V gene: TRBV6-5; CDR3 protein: CASISGSSYEQYF
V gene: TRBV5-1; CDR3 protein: CASSSLGLAGTYEQYF
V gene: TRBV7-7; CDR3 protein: CASRPSGDYTGELFF
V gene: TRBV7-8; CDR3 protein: CASSRGTESRHTF
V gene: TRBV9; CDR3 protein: CASSVDFGSGNTIYF
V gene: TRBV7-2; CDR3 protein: CASSLAGGYYEQYF
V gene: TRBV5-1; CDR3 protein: CASSLDVYSTGELFF
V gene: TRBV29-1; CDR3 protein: CSVGVTTNEKLFF
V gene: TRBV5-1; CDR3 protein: CASSPDRGYYNEQFF
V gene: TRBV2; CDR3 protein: CASSPLSGLALYNEQFF
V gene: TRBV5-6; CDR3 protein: CASSLRDTPGGTDEQYF
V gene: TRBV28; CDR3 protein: CASSLSGRGNNQPQHF
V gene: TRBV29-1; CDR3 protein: CSVEGDRGREAFF
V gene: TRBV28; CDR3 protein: CASSFRDRGLNQPQHF
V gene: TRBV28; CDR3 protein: CASSLQGTDPVMVF
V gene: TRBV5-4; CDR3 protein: CASSAGPDGKTEAFF
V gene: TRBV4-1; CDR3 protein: CASSPRRVDEQFF
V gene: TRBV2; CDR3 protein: CASSGQGNTEAFF
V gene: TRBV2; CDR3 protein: CASSTQGLATEAFF
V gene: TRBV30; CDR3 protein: CAWSSPGSGAFYGYTF
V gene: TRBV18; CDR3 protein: CASSPEMNTEAFF
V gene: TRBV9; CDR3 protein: CASSASGTANTGELFF
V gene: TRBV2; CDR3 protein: CASSDMGGQGNSPLHF
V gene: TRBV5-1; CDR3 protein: CASSRSGPRGSETQYF
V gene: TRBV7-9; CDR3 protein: CASSYTGYYGYTF
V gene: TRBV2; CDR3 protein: CASWIGGTIEAFF
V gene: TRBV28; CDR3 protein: CASSLSSQGNIQYF
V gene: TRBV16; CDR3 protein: CASSLGQGGELFF
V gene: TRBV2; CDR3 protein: CASSVTDTQYF